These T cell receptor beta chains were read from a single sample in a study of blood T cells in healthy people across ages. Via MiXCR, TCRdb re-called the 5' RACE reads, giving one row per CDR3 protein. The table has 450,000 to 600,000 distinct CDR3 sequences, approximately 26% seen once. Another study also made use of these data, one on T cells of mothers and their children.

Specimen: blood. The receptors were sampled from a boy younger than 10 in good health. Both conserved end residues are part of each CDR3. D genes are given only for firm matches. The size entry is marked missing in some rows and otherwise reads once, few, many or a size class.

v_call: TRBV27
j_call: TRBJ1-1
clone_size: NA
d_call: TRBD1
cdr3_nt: TGTGCCAGCGGGGAGACAGGGGGCTTCAACACTGAAGCTTTCTTT
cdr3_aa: CASGETGGFNTEAFF

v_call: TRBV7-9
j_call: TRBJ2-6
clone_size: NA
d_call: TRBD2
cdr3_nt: TGTGCCAGCAGCTTAGCGCGGGGGGCCGGGGCCAACGTCCTGACTTTC
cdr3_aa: CASSLARGAGANVLTF

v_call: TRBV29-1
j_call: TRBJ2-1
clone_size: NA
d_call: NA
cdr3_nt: TGCAGCGTTGAAGATATTAATAGCCGGAATGAGCAGTTCTTC
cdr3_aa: CSVEDINSRNEQFF

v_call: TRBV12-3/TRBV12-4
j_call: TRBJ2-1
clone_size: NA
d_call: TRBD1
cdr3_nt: TGTGCCAGCAGGAGACAGGGCGCGGGTGAGCAGTTCTTC
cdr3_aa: CASRRQGAGEQFF

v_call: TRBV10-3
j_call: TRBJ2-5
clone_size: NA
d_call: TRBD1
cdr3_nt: TGTGCCATAGGAAGTCCGGGACAGGACCCAGAGACCCAGTACTTC
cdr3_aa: CAIGSPGQDPETQYF

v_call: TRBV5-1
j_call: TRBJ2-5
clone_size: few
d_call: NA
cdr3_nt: TGCGCCAGCAGCTTACAGGGTACAGAGACCCAGTACTTC
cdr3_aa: CASSLQGTETQYF

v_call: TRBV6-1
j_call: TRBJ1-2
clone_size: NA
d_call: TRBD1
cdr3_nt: TGTGCCAGCACCCGAACCAGGGGGCGAAGCTATGGCTACACCTTC
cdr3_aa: CASTRTRGRSYGYTF

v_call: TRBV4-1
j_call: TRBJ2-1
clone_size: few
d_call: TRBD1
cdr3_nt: TGCGCCAGCAGCCAAAGGGAAGGACAGGGAAACAATGAGCAGTTCTTC
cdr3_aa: CASSQREGQGNNEQFF

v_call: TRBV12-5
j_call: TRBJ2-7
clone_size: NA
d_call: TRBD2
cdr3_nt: TGTGCTAGTGGTCCCCAGCGGGGGGCCTACGAGCAGTACTTC
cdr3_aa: CASGPQRGAYEQYF

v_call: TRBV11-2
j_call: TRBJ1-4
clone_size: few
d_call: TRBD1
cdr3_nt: TGTGCCAGCAAGAGAGGACAGGGTGAAAAACTGTTTTTT
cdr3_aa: CASKRGQGEKLFF

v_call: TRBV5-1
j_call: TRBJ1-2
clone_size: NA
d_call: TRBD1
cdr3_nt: TGCGCCAGCAGACAGGGGAAGGGGAGCGGCTACACCTTC
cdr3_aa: CASRQGKGSGYTF

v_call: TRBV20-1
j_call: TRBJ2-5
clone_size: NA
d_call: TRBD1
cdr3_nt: TGCAATGCTGTATCAGTCAGGGGGCGGGAGACCCAGTACTTC
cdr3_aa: CNAVSVRGRETQYF

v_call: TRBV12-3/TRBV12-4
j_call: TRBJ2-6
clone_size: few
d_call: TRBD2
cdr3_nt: TGTGCCAGCAGTACGCCGGGACTAGCGGGAGGTGGGGTCAACGTCCTGACTTTC
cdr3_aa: CASSTPGLAGGGVNVLTF

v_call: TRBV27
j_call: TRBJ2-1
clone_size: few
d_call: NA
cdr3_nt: TGTGCCAGCAGTTTATGGATCGGGCTATCCTACAATGAGCAGTTCTTC
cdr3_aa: CASSLWIGLSYNEQFF

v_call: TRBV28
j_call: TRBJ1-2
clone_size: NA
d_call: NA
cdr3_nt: TGTGCCAGCCAAGAAGAGGCTAACTATGGCTACACCTTC
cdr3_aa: CASQEEANYGYTF

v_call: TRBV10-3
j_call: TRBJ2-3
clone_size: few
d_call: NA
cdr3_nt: TGTGCCATCACCGACACAGATACGCAGTATTTT
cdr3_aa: CAITDTDTQYF

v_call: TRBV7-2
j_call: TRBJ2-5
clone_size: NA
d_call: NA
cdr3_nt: TGTGCCAGCAGCCCCCCCTCCGTGACCCAGTACTTC
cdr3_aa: CASSPPSVTQYF

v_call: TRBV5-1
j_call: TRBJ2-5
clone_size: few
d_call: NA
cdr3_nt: TGCGCCAGCTGGGACCCTCGGGGGTACCAAGAGACCCAGTACTTC
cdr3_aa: CASWDPRGYQETQYF

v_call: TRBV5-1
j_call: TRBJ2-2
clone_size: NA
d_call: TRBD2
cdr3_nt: TGCGCCAGCAGCTGGGGGACTACGAACACCGGGGAGCTGTTTTTT
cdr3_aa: CASSWGTTNTGELFF

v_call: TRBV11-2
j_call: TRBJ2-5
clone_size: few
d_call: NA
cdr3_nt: TGTGCCAGCAGCGTCGTTCGGGGACCGGAGACCCAGTACTTC
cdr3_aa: CASSVVRGPETQYF

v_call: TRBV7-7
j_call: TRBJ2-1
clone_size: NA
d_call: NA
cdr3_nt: TGTGCCAGCAGCCCGGACCCACACCGACTATATAGTGCTCATGAGCAGTTCTTC
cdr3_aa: CASSPDPHRLYSAHEQFF

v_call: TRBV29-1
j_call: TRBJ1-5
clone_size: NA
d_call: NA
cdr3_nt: TGCAGCGTTCGGGTTGGGAGCGATAGCAATCAGCCCCAGCATTTT
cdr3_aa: CSVRVGSDSNQPQHF

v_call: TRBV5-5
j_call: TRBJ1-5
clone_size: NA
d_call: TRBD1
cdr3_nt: TGTGCCAGCAGCTTGGATGGTAGGGACAGGATCCATCAGCCCCAGCATTTT
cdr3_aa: CASSLDGRDRIHQPQHF

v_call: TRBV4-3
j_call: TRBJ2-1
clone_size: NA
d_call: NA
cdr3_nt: TGCGCCGGCAGCCAAGATCCCGGGACGCCTAACAATGAGCAGTTCTTC
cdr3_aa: CAGSQDPGTPNNEQFF

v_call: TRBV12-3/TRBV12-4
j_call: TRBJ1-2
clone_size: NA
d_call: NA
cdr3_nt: TGTGCCAGCAGTTCCCTGGGCCTCCTATCCCACACCTTC
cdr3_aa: CASSSLGLLSHTF

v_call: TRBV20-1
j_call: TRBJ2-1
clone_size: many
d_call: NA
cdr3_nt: TGCAGTGCTAAACTCCGGGACTCAAAGAATGAGCAGTTCTTC
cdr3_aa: CSAKLRDSKNEQFF

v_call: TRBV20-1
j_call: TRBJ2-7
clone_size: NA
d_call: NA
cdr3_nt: TGCAGTGCTAAGGGCAGGTCCTCCTACGAGCAGTACTTC
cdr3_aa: CSAKGRSSYEQYF

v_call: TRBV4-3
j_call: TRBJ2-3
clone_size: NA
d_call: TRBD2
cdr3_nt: TGCGCCAGCAGCCAAGATTTCCTAGCGGGAGTGATCGATACCACGGCAGATACGCAGTATTTT
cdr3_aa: CASSQDFLAGVIDTTADTQYF

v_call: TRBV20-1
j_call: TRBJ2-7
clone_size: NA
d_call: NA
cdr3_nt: TGCAGTGCTAGGGCCGGGAGTATCGGTAACGAGCAGTACTTC
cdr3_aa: CSARAGSIGNEQYF

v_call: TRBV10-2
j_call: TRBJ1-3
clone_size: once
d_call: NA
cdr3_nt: TGCGCCAGCAGTGACAGGGGTACTGGAAACACCATATATTTT
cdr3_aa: CASSDRGTGNTIYF

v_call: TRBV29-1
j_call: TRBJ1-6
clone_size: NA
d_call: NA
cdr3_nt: TGCAGCGCCCGTGGGCCCACCCTCCACTTT
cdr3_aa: CSARGPTLHF

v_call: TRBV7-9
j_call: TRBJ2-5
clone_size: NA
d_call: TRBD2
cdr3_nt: TGTGCCAGCAGCAAACTAGCGTTGGGGATGGAGACCCAGTACTTC
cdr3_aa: CASSKLALGMETQYF

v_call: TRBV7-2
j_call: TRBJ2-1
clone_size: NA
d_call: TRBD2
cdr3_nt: TGTGCCAGCAGCTGGAGCGGGAGGGGGTACAATGAGCAGTTCTTC
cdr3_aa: CASSWSGRGYNEQFF

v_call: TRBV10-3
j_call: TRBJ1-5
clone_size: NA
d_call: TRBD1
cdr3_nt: TGTGCCATCAGTGACGAACAGGGGCTTAATCAGCCCCAGCATTTT
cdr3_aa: CAISDEQGLNQPQHF

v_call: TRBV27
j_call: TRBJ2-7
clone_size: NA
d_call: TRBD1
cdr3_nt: TGTGCCAGCAGTCTCCCGACAGGGGTCCCGTACTTC
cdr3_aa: CASSLPTGVPYF

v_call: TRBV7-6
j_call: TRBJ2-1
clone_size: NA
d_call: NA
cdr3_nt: TGTGCCAGCAGCTTTCACCGGGCCGCGCGCGAGCAGTTCTTC
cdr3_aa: CASSFHRAAREQFF

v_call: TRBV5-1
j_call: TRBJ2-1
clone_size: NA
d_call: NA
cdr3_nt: TGCGCCACCTCTTATAGCTCCTACAATGAGCAGTTCTTC
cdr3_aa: CATSYSSYNEQFF

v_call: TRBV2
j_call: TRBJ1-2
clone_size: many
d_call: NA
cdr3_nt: TGTGCCAGCACAACAGGGCACCCATACACCTTC
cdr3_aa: CASTTGHPYTF

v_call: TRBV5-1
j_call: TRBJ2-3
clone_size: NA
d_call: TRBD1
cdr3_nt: TGCGCCAGCGGCCGTACAGGGGCGACCTTCACAGATACGCAGTATTTT
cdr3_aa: CASGRTGATFTDTQYF

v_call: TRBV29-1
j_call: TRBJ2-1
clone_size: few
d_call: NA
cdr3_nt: TGCAGCGTTAACTGGGGTCATGAGCAGTTCTTC
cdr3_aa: CSVNWGHEQFF

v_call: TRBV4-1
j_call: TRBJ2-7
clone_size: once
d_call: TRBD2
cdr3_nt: TGCGCCAGCAGCGCTAGCGGCAACTTCTACGAGCAGTACTTC
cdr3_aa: CASSASGNFYEQYF

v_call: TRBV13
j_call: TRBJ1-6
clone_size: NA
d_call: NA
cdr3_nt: TGTGCCAGCAGCCAAGCGGGGAGCTCCTATAATTCACCCCTCCACTTT
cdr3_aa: CASSQAGSSYNSPLHF

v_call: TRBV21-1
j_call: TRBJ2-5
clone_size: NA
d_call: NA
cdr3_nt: TGTGCCAGCAGCAAAGCGAAGGCTTCTAGCGGGGGGCAGACCCAGTACTTC
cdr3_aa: CASSKAKASSGGQTQYF

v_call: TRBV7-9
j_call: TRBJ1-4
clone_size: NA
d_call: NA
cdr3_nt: TGTGCCAGCAGACGGGACGGAATTAATGAAAAACTGTTTTTT
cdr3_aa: CASRRDGINEKLFF

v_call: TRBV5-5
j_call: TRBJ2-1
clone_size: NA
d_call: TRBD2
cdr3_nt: TGTGCCAGCAGCTTGGTAGCGGGGGCGTACAATGAGCAGTTCTTC
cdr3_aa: CASSLVAGAYNEQFF

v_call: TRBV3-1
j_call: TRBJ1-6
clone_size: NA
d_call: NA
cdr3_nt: TGTGCCAGCAGCCATGCAGAGAGCTCCTATAATTCACCCCTCCACTTT
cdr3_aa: CASSHAESSYNSPLHF

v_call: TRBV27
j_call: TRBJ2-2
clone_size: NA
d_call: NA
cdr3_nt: TGTGCCAGCAGTTCGGGTTTCGGGGAGCTGTTTTTT
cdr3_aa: CASSSGFGELFF

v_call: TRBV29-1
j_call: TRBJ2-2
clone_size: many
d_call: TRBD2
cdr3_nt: TGCAGCGGCACTAGCGGGGGGAGCGCCGGGGAGCTGTTTTTT
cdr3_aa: CSGTSGGSAGELFF

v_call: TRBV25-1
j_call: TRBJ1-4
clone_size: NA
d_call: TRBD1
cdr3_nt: TGTGCCAGCAGGGTAGGGGGCAGGTCTGGTGAAAAACTGTTTTTT
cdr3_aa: CASRVGGRSGEKLFF

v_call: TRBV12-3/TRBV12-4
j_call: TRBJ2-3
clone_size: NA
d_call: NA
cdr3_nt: TGTGCCAGCAGATTAAGGGCGGATACGCAATATTTT
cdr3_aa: CASRLRADTQYF